The next 9 T cell receptor beta chains were all read from a single sample in a study of T cells in Graves' hyperthyroidism and ophthalmopathy. Amplification of TCR beta CDR3 regions used RNA as the template. Researchers ran a first-round RT-PCR on the TCR CDR3 using the HTBI primer set. TCRdb passed the multiplex PCR reads through MiXCR, listing each CDR3 protein once. Of around 660,000 distinct CDR3 sequences listed, about 45% are singletons. The specimen was peripheral blood or thyroid tissue (not recorded which). The receptors originated from an adult man with Graves' disease, either hyperthyroidism or ophthalmopathy (not recorded which).

This rearrangement joins TRBV6-1 to TRBJ2-5; 7 bases are shared with TRBD1. Near its end, the DNA agrees better with TRBJ2-7, so the J call may be wrong. CDR1 and CDR2 from the germline V gene are MNHNS and SASEGT. The CDR3 is 14 amino acids. This CDR3 is CASSVVQGESEQYF. For the CDR3, the DNA is TGTGCCAGCAGTGTCGTGCAGGGGGAGTCCGAGCAGTACTTC.

This clonotype was found many times. The chain employs TRBV25-1 and TRBJ1-2, with 8 positions matching TRBD1. Germline CDR1 MGHDK, CDR2 SYGVNS. The CDR3 runs 18 residues. The V and J ends lost 1 base and 5 bases, in that order; junction bases with no gene match: 15. The CDR3 DNA reads TGTGCCAGCAGTGAATTCTCTGGACAGGGTGGGGGGTCATATGGCTACACCTTC. Translating it yields CASSEFSGQGGGSYGYTF.

The chain recombines TRBV12-3 or TRBV12-4 with TRBJ1-2, with 9 bases aligning to TRBD1. This CDR3 has 14 amino acids. V lost 6 bases and J lost 6; bases outside the gene matches: 8. The CDR3 DNA reads TGTGCCAGCAGCCCCCGGGACAGGGACGATGGCTACACCTTC. Encoded protein: CASSPRDRDDGYTF.

The chain carries TRBV12-3 or TRBV12-4 and TRBJ1-2, with D perhaps matching TRBD1 (6 bases). Trimming took 8 bases from V and 4 from J, leaving 17 bases between them. There are 14 residues in the CDR3. The CDR3, as DNA: TGTGCCAGCGGACAGTTTTCCAATGGCTATGGCTACACCTTC. Its protein is CASGQFSNGYGYTF.

The chain uses TRBV10-3 and TRBJ2-5, with 7 nucleotides matching TRBD1. The CDR3 spans 10 residues. J gave up 10 bases and V 8 bases, and 4 bases lay outside the gene matches. Germline CDR1 reads ENHRY; CDR2 reads SYGVKD. CDR3 DNA sequence: TGTGCCATCGGACAGGATGACCAGTACTTC. Protein sequence: CAIGQDDQYF.

The CDR3 nucleotides are TGTGCCAGCAGCAAGAAGGGCGTCATGAACACTGAAGCTTTCTTT. Its translation: CASSKKGVMNTEAFF. V gene TRBV7-3 combines with J gene TRBJ1-1; D is uncertain. The CDR3 extends over 15 amino acids. Germline CDR1 SGHTA, CDR2 FQGTGA. Trimming cost V 5 bases and J 0 bases, with 13 bases left between them.

J is TRBJ2-5 and V is TRBV20-1; no firm D call. Trimming stripped 3 bases from V and 9 bases from J, with 8 bases between. Germline values: CDR1 DFQATT, CDR2 SNEGSKA (reference sequence). This CDR3 region has 10 residues. The CDR3 DNA reads TGCAGTGCTAGCGTTGAGGCCCAGTACTTC. Translated, it gives CSASVEAQYF.

The V call is TRBV16, the J call TRBJ1-4, with unresolved D. V was pared by 0 bases and J by 7 bases, with 9 bases between. Germline V CDR1 and CDR2: KGHSY, FQNENV. This CDR3 contains 14 residues. The CDR3 DNA follows: TGTGCCAGCAGCCAATCGGGAGCGGGTGAAAAACTGTTTTTT. Its protein product is CASSQSGAGEKLFF.

V usage is TRBV7-8 and J usage is TRBJ1-3; possible D gene TRBD1, 6 bases. The germline V and J ends were trimmed by 3 bases and 0 bases, with 18 bases remaining between them. CDR3 length: 18 residues. Per germline, CDR1 SGHVS and CDR2 FQNEAQ. The CDR3 region has the DNA TGTGCCAGCAGCTTCGGTCTAGGCCGCAGGGGCTCTGGAAACACCATATATTTT. Its protein is CASSFGLGRRGSGNTIYF. Drawing the rest from reference TRBV7-8 and TRBJ1-3, the complete variable domain is GAGVSQSPRYKVAKRGQDVALRCDPISGHVSLFWYQQALGQGPEFLTYFQNEAQLDKSGLPSDRFFAERPEGSVSTLKIQRTQQEDSAVYLCASSFGLGRRGSGNTIYFGEGSWLTVV.